One sample yielded the 21 T cell receptor beta chains listed below, sequenced in a study of T-cell memory formation after mild COVID-19. MiXCR, run by TCRdb on the 5' RACE reads, gives a single entry per CDR3 protein. This table has hundreds of thousands of distinct CDR3 sequences, around 30% appearing once. The specimen sequenced was PBMCs or a T cell subset sorted from them (not recorded which). These receptors came from an adult woman who had mild COVID-19 (a few samples of this study predate the infection). Cell type and time point are not known.

This clonotype has a count of ten or more. This chain joins TRBV30 and TRBJ2-1; maybe TRBD2 (5 bases). This CDR3 has 12 residues. Trimming shortened V by 3 bases and J by 8 bases, and 11 bases separated the two germline ends. Looked up from germline, CDR1 is GTSNPN and CDR2 is SVGIG (reference sequence). The CDR3 loop is CAWRLSVDEQFF. DNA of the CDR3: TGTGCCTGGAGACTTAGCGTGGATGAGCAGTTCTTC.

The V call is TRBV12-3 or TRBV12-4, the J call TRBJ2-1; 7 bases are shared with TRBD2. Germline trimming cut 8 bases from V and 0 bases from J; bases unmatched to any gene: 4. The CDR3 is 14 amino acids. DNA of the CDR3: TGTGCCAGCGGAGCTAGCGGCTCCTACAATGAGCAGTTCTTC. This translates into CASGASGSYNEQFF.

A few counts support this clonotype. The gene calls are TRBV5-1 and TRBJ2-2; no firm D call. V was cut by 5 bases and J by 4 bases, with 9 bases left in between. The CDR3 spans 13 residues. CDR1 is SGHRS and CDR2 is YFSETQ in the germline V gene. In DNA, the CDR3 is TGCGCCAGCAGTCGGTTGGGCACCGGGGAGCTGTTTTTT. It yields the protein CASSRLGTGELFF.

This clonotype came up a few times. The chain combines TRBV5-5 with TRBJ1-6; D not certain. CDR1 is SGHKS, CDR2 YYEKEE, per germline (reference sequence). The CDR3 runs to 13 residues. The ends were cut back, 0 bases at V and 11 bases at J, with 9 bases in the middle. The CDR3 sequence is CASSLDPQAPLHF. CDR3 coding DNA: TGTGCCAGCAGCTTGGACCCGCAGGCACCCCTCCACTTT.

This chain connects TRBV3-1 to TRBJ1-2; D gene unclear. Trimming removed 1 base from V and 4 bases from J, with 13 bases in between. Germline values: CDR1 LGHDT, CDR2 YNNKEL (reference sequence). This CDR3 has 15 residues. CDR3 residues: CASSQGIEYAYGYTF. CDR3 in DNA: TGTGCCAGCAGCCAAGGCATTGAGTACGCCTATGGCTACACCTTC.

This clonotype has a count of ten or more. This chain uses TRBV4-3 with TRBJ2-3; 12 bases match TRBD2. CDR1 LGHNA and CDR2 YSLEER come from the germline V gene. After removal of 4 bases from V and 6 bases from J, the junction contained 8 bases not matched to a gene. This CDR3 comprises 16 residues. CDR3 coding DNA: TGCGCCAGCAGCCGGACCGGACTAGCGGGATTCGATACGCAGTATTTT. Residues: CASSRTGLAGFDTQYF.

This clonotype was seen once. The rearrangement uses TRBV20-1 and TRBJ2-7, with D uncertain. The CDR3 has 12 amino acids. V lost 3 bases and J lost 3, with 9 bases in between. The germline gives CDR1 DFQATT, CDR2 SNEGSKA (reference sequence). The CDR3 nucleotides read TGCAGTGCTAGTAGTAGAAGCTACGAGCAGTACTTC. Its protein is CSASSRSYEQYF.

The chain uses TRBV12-3 or TRBV12-4 and TRBJ1-2; D remains unclear. The CDR3 is 13 residues long. V lost 2 bases, J lost 7 bases, and 11 bases lay in between. DNA of the CDR3: TGTGCCAGCAGTTTATGGGCAGTTCCTGGCTACACCTTC. It specifies CASSLWAVPGYTF.

This chain uses TRBV12-3 or TRBV12-4 with TRBJ2-3, with TRBD1 matching over 8 bases. V trimming: 6 bases; J trimming: 0 bases; junction bases outside the gene matches: 8. CDR3 length: 16 amino acids. The CDR3 DNA sequence: TGTGCCAGCAGACCCGGGACAGGCGTAAGCACAGATACGCAGTATTTT. Its translation is CASRPGTGVSTDTQYF.

The gene calls are TRBV7-2 and TRBJ2-5, with 11 bases identical to TRBD2. Germline-derived CDR1 and CDR2 are SGHTA and FQGNSA. This CDR3 has 16 residues. After removal of 1 base from V and 5 bases from J, the junction contained 6 bases not matched to a gene. CDR3 in DNA: TGTGCCAGCAGCTTAGGACTAGCGGGGACCTGGGAGACCCAGTACTTC. Translation: CASSLGLAGTWETQYF.

This clonotype occurred a few times. V usage is TRBV20-1 and J usage is TRBJ2-1, with TRBD2 identical over 11 bases. The CDR3 sequence is 16 residues long. Germline V gene sequence: CDR1 DFQATT, CDR2 SNEGSKA (reference sequence). V gave up 3 bases and J gave up 3 bases; unmatched junction bases: 7. The CDR3 loop reads CSASDNSGRGYNEQFF. DNA of the CDR3: TGCAGTGCTAGTGATAATAGCGGGAGGGGCTACAATGAGCAGTTCTTC.

This clonotype appeared a few times. The chain combines TRBV30 with TRBJ2-3; tentatively, D is TRBD2 (5 bases). CDR1 is GTSNPN and CDR2 is SVGIG in the germline V gene (reference sequence). This CDR3 has 16 residues. The V end was cut by 3 bases, the J end by 0 bases, with 16 bases between. The CDR3 here is CAWRQPPGSSTDTQYF. As DNA, the CDR3 is TGTGCCTGGAGACAACCCCCGGGAAGTAGCACAGATACGCAGTATTTT.

In this sample, this clonotype turned up a few times. The chain is built from TRBV12-3 or TRBV12-4 and TRBJ2-1; D is unresolved. This CDR3 has 14 residues. V dropped 3 bases and J dropped 3 bases, with 9 bases sitting between them. As DNA, the CDR3 is TGTGCCAGCAGTTTTAGCCTAGGCTACAATGAGCAGTTCTTC. As protein: CASSFSLGYNEQFF.

This clonotype was detected only a few times. This chain connects TRBV19 to TRBJ2-3; TRBD2 agrees at 10 bases. The germline V gene encodes CDR1 LNHDA and CDR2 SQIVND (reference sequence). The CDR3 loop spans 16 amino acids. J was trimmed by 3 bases and V by 0 bases; bases with no gene match: 3. The DNA for the CDR3 is TGTGCCAGTAGTATAGAACGGACTAGCGGTACAGATACGCAGTATTTT. Amino acids: CASSIERTSGTDTQYF.

This clonotype was counted between two and nine times. This chain joins TRBV12-3 or TRBV12-4 and TRBJ2-2; 7 bases are a match to TRBD2. This CDR3 comprises 18 residues. Trimming at V came to 0 bases and at J to 4 bases, leaving 11 bases not matched to a gene. DNA of the CDR3: TGTGCCAGCAGTTTAGCCTCCAGCGGGACCGCCTCCACCGGGGAGCTGTTTTTT. Amino acid sequence: CASSLASSGTASTGELFF.

This clonotype was picked up a small number of times. The chain employs TRBV24-1 and TRBJ2-1; TRBD1 or TRBD2 may be the D gene (5 bases each). Germline CDR1 and CDR2: KGHDR and SFDVKD. Deletions cut 4 bases from V and 2 bases from J, with 14 bases between. The CDR3 covers 16 residues. The CDR3 nucleotides are TGTGCCACCAGTGACGCCGGGACCGCCGCCTACAATGAGCAGTTCTTC. It codes for CATSDAGTAAYNEQFF.

The chain is built from TRBV7-9 and TRBJ1-5; D gene unclear. This CDR3 contains 13 residues. Germline V gives CDR1 SEHNR, CDR2 FQNEAQ (reference sequence). The V gene lost 7 bases and the J gene lost 4 bases, with 11 bases spanning the gap. The CDR3 spells CASNNLVNQPQHF. DNA of the CDR3: TGTGCCAGCAACAATCTTGTGAATCAGCCCCAGCATTTT.

The V gene is TRBV2, the J gene TRBJ2-5, with D unclear. The CDR3 sequence is 13 residues long. With 5 bases removed from V and 8 bases from J, the gap between germline ends came to 15 bases. Germline V CDR1 and CDR2: SNHLY, FYNNEI. The CDR3 sequence: CASSLDGLRTQYF. The DNA for the CDR3 is TGTGCCAGCAGTTTGGACGGCCTAAGAACCCAGTACTTC.

This clonotype was counted between two and nine times. This sequence joins TRBV20-1 and TRBJ1-2; maybe TRBD1 (5 bases). CDR3 length: 13 amino acids. Trimming took off 6 bases at V and 3 bases at J, with 14 bases between the two ends. Germline V gene lookup returns CDR1 DFQATT and CDR2 SNEGSKA (reference sequence). The CDR3 region has the DNA TGCAGTGCACCGGGTGGCAGGGACTATGGCTACACCTTC. Its translation is CSAPGGRDYGYTF.

This clonotype was seen more than once but under ten times. The rearrangement links TRBV27 to TRBJ2-3, with D perhaps given as TRBD1 or TRBD2 (5 bases each). The CDR3 extends over 14 amino acids. Between the trimmed V and J ends, which lost 3 bases and 1 base, there was a span of 8 bases. Germline V gene sequence: CDR1 MNHEY, CDR2 SMNVEV (reference sequence). CDR3 sequence: CASSFGDGTDTQYF. For the CDR3, the DNA is TGTGCCAGCAGTTTTGGGGACGGCACAGATACGCAGTATTTT.

This clonotype was counted a few times. V and J are TRBV5-1 and TRBJ2-1, with 8 bases fitting TRBD1. The junction had 0 bases not matched to a gene; V was cut back by 4 bases and J by 6 bases. The CDR3 extends over 12 amino acids. Germline loops: CDR1 SGHRS, CDR2 YFSETQ. CDR3 sequence (DNA): TGCGCCAGCAGCCAGGGGGCCAATGAGCAGTTCTTC. Translating gives CASSQGANEQFF.